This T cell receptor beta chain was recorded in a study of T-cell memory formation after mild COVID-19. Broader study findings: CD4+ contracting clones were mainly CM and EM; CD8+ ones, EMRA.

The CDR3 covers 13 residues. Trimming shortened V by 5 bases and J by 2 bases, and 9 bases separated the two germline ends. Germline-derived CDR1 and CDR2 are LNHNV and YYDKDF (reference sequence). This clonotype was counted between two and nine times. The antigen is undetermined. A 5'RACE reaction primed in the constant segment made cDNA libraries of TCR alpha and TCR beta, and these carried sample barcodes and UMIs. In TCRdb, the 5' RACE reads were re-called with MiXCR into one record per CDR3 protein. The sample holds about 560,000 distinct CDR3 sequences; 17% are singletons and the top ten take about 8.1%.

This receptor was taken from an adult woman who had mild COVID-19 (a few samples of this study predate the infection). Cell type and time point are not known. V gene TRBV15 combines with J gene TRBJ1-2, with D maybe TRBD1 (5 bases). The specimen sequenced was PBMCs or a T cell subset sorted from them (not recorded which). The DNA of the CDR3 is TGTGCCACCAGCCCGGGGCAGAACTATGGCTACACCTTC. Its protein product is CATSPGQNYGYTF.